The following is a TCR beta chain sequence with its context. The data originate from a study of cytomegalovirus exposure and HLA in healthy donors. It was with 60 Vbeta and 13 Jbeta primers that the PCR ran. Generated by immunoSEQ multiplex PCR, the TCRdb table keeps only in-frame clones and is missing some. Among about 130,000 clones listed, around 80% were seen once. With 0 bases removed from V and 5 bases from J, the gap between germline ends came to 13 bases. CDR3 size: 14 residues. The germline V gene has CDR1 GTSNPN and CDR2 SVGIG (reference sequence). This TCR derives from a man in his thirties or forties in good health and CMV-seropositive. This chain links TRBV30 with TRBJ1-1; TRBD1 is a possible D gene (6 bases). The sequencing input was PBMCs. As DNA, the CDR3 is TGTGCCTGGAGTGTACGGGGGGCAGGTACTGAAGCTTTCTTT. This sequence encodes CAWSVRGAGTEAFF.